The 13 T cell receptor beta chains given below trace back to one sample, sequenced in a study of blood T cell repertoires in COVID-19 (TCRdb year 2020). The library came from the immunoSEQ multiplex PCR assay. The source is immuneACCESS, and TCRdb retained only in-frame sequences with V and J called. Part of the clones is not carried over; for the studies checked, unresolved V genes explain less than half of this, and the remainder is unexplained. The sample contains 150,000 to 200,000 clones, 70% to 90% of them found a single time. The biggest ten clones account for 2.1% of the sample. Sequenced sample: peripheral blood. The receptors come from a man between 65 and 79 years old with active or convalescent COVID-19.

The CDR3: CASSVEVRGGWKEGHNSPLHF. In DNA, the CDR3 is TGTGCCAGCAGCGTAGAGGTAAGGGGAGGGTGGAAAGAGGGACATAATTCACCCCTCCACTTT. The chain couples TRBV9 to TRBJ1-6, with D possibly TRBD1 on 5 matching bases. Germline-derived CDR1 and CDR2 are SGDLS and YYNGEE. Trimming cost V 0 bases and J 5 bases, with 27 bases left between them. The CDR3 contains 21 residues.

CDR3 coding DNA: TGTGCCAGCAGGACAGGGGGCCATCAGCCCCAGCATTTT. The encoded protein is CASRTGGHQPQHF. This sequence joins TRBV5-8 and TRBJ1-5; the match to TRBD1 covers 10 bases. Looked up from germline, CDR1 is SGHTS and CDR2 is YDEGEE. V lost 5 bases and J lost 5; bases outside the gene matches: 1. The CDR3 has 13 residues. Complete variable domain (other parts from reference TRBV5-8 and TRBJ1-5): EAGVTQSPTHLIKTRGQQATLRCSPISGHTSVYWYQQALGLGLQFLLWYDEGEERNRGNFPPRFSGRQFPNYSSELNVNALELEDSALYLCASRTGGHQPQHFGDGTRLSIL.

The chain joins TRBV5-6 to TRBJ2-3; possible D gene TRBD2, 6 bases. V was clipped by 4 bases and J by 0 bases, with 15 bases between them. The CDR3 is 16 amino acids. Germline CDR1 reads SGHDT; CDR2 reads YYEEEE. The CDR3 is CASSIRTNPSTDTQYF. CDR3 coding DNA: TGTGCCAGCAGCATTAGGACTAACCCTAGCACAGATACGCAGTATTTT.

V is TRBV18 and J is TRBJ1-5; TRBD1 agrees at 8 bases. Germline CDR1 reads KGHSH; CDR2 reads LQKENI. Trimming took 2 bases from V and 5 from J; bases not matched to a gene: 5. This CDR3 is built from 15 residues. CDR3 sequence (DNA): TGTGCCAGCTCACCAAAAACAGGGGGAGATCAGCCCCAGCATTTT. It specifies CASSPKTGGDQPQHF.

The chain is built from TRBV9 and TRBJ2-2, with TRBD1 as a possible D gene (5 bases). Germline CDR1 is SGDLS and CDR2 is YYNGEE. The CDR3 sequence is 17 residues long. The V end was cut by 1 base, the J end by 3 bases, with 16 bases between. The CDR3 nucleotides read TGTGCCAGCAGCGTATTACCCGCAGGGTCGGACACCGGGGAGCTGTTTTTT. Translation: CASSVLPAGSDTGELFF. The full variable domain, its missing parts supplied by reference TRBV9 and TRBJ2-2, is DSGVTQTPKHLITATGQRVTLRCSPRSGDLSVYWYQQSLDQGLQFLIQYYNGEERAKGNILERFSAQQFPDLHSELNLSSLELGDSALYFCASSVLPAGSDTGELFFGEGSRLTVL.

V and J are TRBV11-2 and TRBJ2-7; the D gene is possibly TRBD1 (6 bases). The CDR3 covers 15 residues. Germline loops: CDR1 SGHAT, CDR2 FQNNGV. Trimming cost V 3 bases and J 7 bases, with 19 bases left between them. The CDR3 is CASSFSRGRLGEQYF. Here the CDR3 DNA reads TGTGCCAGCAGCTTTAGCAGGGGCCGACTGGGGGAGCAGTACTTC. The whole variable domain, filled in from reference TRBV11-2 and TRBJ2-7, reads EAGVAQSPRYKIIEKRQSVAFWCNPISGHATLYWYQQILGQGPKLLIQFQNNGVVDDSQLPKDRFSAERLKGVDSTLKIQPAKLEDSAVYLCASSFSRGRLGEQYFGPGTRLTVT.

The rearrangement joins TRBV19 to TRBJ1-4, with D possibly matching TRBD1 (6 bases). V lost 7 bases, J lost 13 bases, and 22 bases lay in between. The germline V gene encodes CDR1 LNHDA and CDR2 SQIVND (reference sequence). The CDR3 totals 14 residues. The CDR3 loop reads CASIICRDTSRLFF. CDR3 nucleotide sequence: TGTGCCAGTATAATTTGTCGGGACACTTCTAGACTGTTTTTT.

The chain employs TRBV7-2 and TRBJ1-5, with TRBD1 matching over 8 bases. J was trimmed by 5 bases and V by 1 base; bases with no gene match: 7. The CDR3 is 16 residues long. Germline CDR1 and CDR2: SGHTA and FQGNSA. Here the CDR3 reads CASSLDRTGRHQPQHF. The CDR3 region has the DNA TGTGCCAGCAGCTTAGACAGGACAGGGCGCCATCAGCCCCAGCATTTT.

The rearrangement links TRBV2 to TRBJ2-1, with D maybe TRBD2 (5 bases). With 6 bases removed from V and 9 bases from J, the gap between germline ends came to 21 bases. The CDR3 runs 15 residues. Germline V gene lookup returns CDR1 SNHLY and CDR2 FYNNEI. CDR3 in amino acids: CASRQRAGLPPEQFF. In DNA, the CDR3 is TGTGCCAGCAGACAGCGTGCGGGCCTCCCACCTGAGCAGTTCTTC.

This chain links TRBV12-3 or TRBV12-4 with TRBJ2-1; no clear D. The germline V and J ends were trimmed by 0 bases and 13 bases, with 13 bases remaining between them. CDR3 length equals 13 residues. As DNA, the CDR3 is TGTGCCAGCAGTTTAGCAGCCTCCTCCCCCCAGTTCTTC. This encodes CASSLAASSPQFF.

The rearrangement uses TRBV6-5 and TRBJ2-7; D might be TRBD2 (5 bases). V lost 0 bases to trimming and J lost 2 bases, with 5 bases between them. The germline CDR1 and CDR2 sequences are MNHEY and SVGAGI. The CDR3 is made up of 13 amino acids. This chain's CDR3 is CASSYSGTYEQYF. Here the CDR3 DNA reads TGTGCCAGCAGTTACTCCGGGACCTACGAGCAGTACTTC.

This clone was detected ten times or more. CDR3 region: CASSYGLQGSNQPQHF. The CDR3 DNA is TGTGCCAGCAGTTACGGGTTGCAGGGTAGCAATCAGCCCCAGCATTTT. The J gene is TRBJ1-5, the V gene TRBV6-5; tentatively, D is TRBD1 (5 bases). Germline lookup yields CDR1 MNHEY and CDR2 SVGAGI. The CDR3 contains 16 residues. Trimming removed 2 bases at V and 0 bases at J, with 11 bases between.

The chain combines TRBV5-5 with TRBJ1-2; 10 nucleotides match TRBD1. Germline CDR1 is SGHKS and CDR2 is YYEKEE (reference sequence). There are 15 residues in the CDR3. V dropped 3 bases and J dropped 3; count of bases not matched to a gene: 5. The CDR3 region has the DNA TGTGCCAGCAGCTCATCCGACAGGGGGCACTATGGCTACACCTTC. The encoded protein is CASSSSDRGHYGYTF.